The rows below give T cell receptor beta chains drawn from one sample of a study of beta chain features in type 1 diabetes. The data were produced by immunoSEQ multiplex PCR, yet TCRdb's version contains in-frame clones alone and is incomplete. This sample has under 450,000 clones, with around 13% found just once. Source material: naive CD4+ T cells from blood. These receptors were collected from a man younger than 45 in good health. Both conserved end residues are part of each CDR3. A D gene is named only where the DNA matches it firmly. Size is stated for part of the rows, as once, few or many counts, or as a class when the clone is expanded.

CDR3,DNA,D,length,V,J,size
CASSIRRQENQPQHF,TGTGCCAGTAGTATCAGGCGGCAGGAAAATCAGCCCCAGCATTTT,-,15,TRBV19,TRBJ1-5,few
CASMRGQGWNTGELFF,TGTGCCAGCATGAGAGGACAGGGCTGGAACACCGGGGAGCTGTTTTTT,TRBD1,16,TRBV2,TRBJ2-2,few
CASSYGDRGYGYTF,TGTGCCAGCAGTTACGGGGACAGGGGCTATGGCTACACCTTC,TRBD1,14,TRBV6-5,TRBJ1-2,-
CAWSAGGIQGPSGNTIYF,TGTGCCTGGAGCGCAGGAGGTATACAGGGACCCTCTGGAAACACCATATATTTT,-,18,TRBV30,TRBJ1-3,-
CASSLFQGQETQYF,TGTGCCAGCAGCTTATTCCAAGGTCAAGAGACCCAGTACTTC,-,14,TRBV7-2,TRBJ2-5,few
CASMVTGELFF,TGTGCCAGTATGGTAACCGGGGAGCTGTTTTTT,-,11,TRBV19,TRBJ2-2,few
CASSQDRNTEAFF,TGTGCCAGCTCACAGGACAGGAACACTGAAGCTTTCTTT,-,13,TRBV18,TRBJ1-1,few
CASRVTDSGNTIYF,TGTGCCAGCAGGGTGACAGACTCTGGAAACACCATATATTTT,-,14,TRBV2,TRBJ1-3,-
CASSYVPGPYEQFF,TGTGCCAGCAGTTACGTCCCCGGACCCTATGAGCAGTTCTTC,-,14,TRBV27,TRBJ2-1,few
CATSRVSVQNQPQHF,TGTGCCACCAGCAGAGTGTCGGTGCAAAATCAGCCCCAGCATTTT,-,15,TRBV15,TRBJ1-5,few
CAWSHSPVMNTEAFF,TGTGCCTGGAGCCATTCCCCAGTCATGAACACTGAAGCTTTCTTT,-,15,TRBV30,TRBJ1-1,-
CASSTSVLGELFF,TGTGCCAGCAGTACTAGCGTACTCGGGGAGCTGTTTTTT,TRBD2,13,TRBV9,TRBJ2-2,-
CASSNSGLSTVYGYTF,TGTGCCAGCAGCAACTCAGGGCTTTCGACCGTATATGGCTACACCTTC,-,16,TRBV7-2,TRBJ1-2,-
CASKKYSDTQYF,TGTGCCAGCAAAAAGTATTCAGATACGCAGTATTTT,-,12,TRBV5-6,TRBJ2-3,-
CASRPARDSPLHF,TGTGCCAGCAGACCGGCTAGGGATTCACCCCTCCACTTT,-,13,TRBV7-6,TRBJ1-6,-
CASSSGLAGAEQFF,TGTGCCAGCAGCTCGGGACTAGCGGGAGCTGAGCAGTTCTTC,TRBD2,14,TRBV13,TRBJ2-1,many
CASSPPMTGVSYEQYF,TGTGCCAGCTCACCACCGATGACAGGGGTCTCCTACGAGCAGTACTTC,TRBD1,16,TRBV18,TRBJ2-7,-
CASSEVRPSGANVLTF,TGTGCCAGCAGTGAGGTCAGACCCTCTGGGGCCAACGTCCTGACTTTC,-,16,TRBV25-1,TRBJ2-6,-
CASSVAVGGASGELFF,TGTGCCAGCAGCGTAGCGGTAGGGGGCGCTTCCGGGGAGCTGTTTTTT,TRBD1,16,TRBV9,TRBJ2-2,-
CASSGPSGNVRNTGELFF,TGTGCCAGCAGTGGACCTAGCGGGAATGTGCGGAACACCGGGGAGCTGTTTTTT,TRBD2,18,TRBV25-1,TRBJ2-2,few
CASSQGTGHPIEQYF,TGTGCCAGCAGCCAAGGGACAGGGCACCCTATCGAGCAGTACTTC,TRBD1,15,TRBV4-2,TRBJ2-7,-
CSGSGAGDGSRELFF,TGCAGCGGGTCAGGGGCCGGGGACGGGTCCCGGGAGCTGTTTTTT,-,15,TRBV29-1,TRBJ2-2,few
CASSIGQANTGELFF,TGTGCCAGTAGTATTGGGCAGGCAAATACCGGGGAGCTGTTTTTT,-,15,TRBV19,TRBJ2-2,-
CASSPRLKQFF,TGTGCCAGCAGCCCCCGACTGAAGCAGTTCTTC,-,11,TRBV7-9,TRBJ2-1,-
CASSSRLGRDNEQFF,TGTGCCAGTAGTAGTAGGCTAGGACGGGACAATGAGCAGTTCTTC,-,15,TRBV19,TRBJ2-1,few
CAISESLLGGAKNIQYF,TGTGCCATCAGTGAGTCTCTATTGGGCGGAGCCAAAAACATTCAGTACTTC,-,17,TRBV10-3,TRBJ2-4,-
CASSLDGRNEKLFF,TGCGCCAGCAGCTTGGACGGGAGAAACGAAAAACTGTTTTTT,-,14,TRBV5-1,TRBJ1-4,-
CASSLRVPQPGTQYF,TGTGCCAGCAGCTTACGGGTCCCGCAACCCGGGACCCAGTACTTC,-,15,TRBV7-2,TRBJ2-5,-
CASLYRSEQFF,TGTGCCAGCTTGTACCGGAGTGAGCAGTTCTTC,-,11,TRBV6-6,TRBJ2-1,-
CASSSYGQANTGELFF,TGTGCCAGCAGCTCATACGGGCAGGCGAACACCGGGGAGCTGTTTTTT,-,16,TRBV7-9,TRBJ2-2,few
CAGASSGANVLTF,TGTGCTGGCGCAAGCTCTGGGGCCAACGTCCTGACTTTC,-,13,TRBV2,TRBJ2-6,-
CASSVDPRGLSTDTQYF,TGTGCCAGCAGCGTAGACCCTCGCGGACTCAGCACAGATACGCAGTATTTT,-,17,TRBV9,TRBJ2-3,-
CASKLAGTDIQYF,TGTGCCAGCAAACTCGCAGGCACGGACATTCAGTACTTC,-,13,TRBV2,TRBJ2-4,-
CSAIDRLAQYF,TGCAGTGCTATTGACAGGCTGGCCCAGTACTTC,-,11,TRBV20-1,TRBJ2-5,few
CSARAQETQYF,TGCAGTGCTAGGGCGCAAGAGACCCAGTACTTC,-,11,TRBV20-1,TRBJ2-5,-
CASSLVIQSSNYGYTF,TGTGCCAGCAGCCTAGTTATACAGAGTTCTAACTATGGCTACACCTTC,-,16,TRBV7-2,TRBJ1-2,-
CASRTMWGTDTQYF,TGTGCCAGCAGGACCATGTGGGGCACAGATACGCAGTATTTT,-,14,TRBV5-5,TRBJ2-3,few
CASSPSSTDTQYF,TGTGCCAGCTCACCATCCAGCACAGATACGCAGTATTTT,-,13,TRBV18,TRBJ2-3,-
CASSPLPGGSLSYEQYF,TGTGCCAGCAGCCCGCTCCCGGGGGGATCTTTGAGCTACGAGCAGTACTTC,TRBD2,17,TRBV9,TRBJ2-7,few
CASSQARGPTEAFF,TGTGCCAGCAGCCAGGCCCGGGGGCCTACTGAAGCTTTCTTT,-,14,TRBV16,TRBJ1-1,-
CASSQDPGLAQFF,TGTGCCAGCAGCCAAGATCCGGGACTAGCTCAGTTCTTC,TRBD2,13,TRBV14,TRBJ2-1,many